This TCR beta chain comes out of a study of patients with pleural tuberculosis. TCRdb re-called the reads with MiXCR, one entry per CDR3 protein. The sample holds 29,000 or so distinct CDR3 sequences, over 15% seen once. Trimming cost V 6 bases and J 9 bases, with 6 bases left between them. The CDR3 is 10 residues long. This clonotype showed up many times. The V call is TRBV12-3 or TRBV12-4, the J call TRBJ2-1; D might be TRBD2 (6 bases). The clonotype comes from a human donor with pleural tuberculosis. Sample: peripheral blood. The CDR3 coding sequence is TGTGCCAGCAGCGGGGGTGAGCAGTTCTTC. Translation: CASSGGEQFF.